This T cell receptor (beta chain) was sequenced for a study of blood T cell repertoires in COVID-19. As for the study in general: From the United States, Italy and Spain came samples of acute and convalescent COVID-19. Nucleic acid was either cDNA or gDNA, and it came from T cells, B-cell-depleted T cells, or PBMCs.

V lost 5 bases to trimming and J lost 7 bases; unmatched junction nucleotides: 10. There are 15 residues in the CDR3. Profiling relied on immunoSEQ multiplex PCR, and the TCRdb table lists in-frame clones only, not all of them. Here the sample spans around 100,000 clones, about four fifths being singletons. The sequenced sample consisted of peripheral blood. This receptor was identified in a woman between 35 and 50 years old with acute or convalescent COVID-19. The chain uses TRBV23-1 and TRBJ1-4, with 7 bases matching TRBD1. TRBV23-1 is an open reading frame, and its role is uncertain. The CDR3 is CASSTEKGAFEKLFF. CDR3 nucleotide sequence: TGCGCCAGCAGTACCGAGAAGGGGGCATTTGAAAAACTGTTTTTT.